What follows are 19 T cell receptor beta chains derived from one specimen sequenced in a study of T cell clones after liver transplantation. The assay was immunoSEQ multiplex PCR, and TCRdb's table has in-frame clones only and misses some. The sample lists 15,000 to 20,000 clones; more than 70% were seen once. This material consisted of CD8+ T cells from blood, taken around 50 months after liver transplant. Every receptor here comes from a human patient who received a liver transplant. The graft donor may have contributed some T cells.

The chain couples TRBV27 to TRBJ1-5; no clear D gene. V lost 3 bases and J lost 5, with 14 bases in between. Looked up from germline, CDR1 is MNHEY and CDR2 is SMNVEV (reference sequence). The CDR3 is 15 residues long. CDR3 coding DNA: TGTGCCAGCAGTTTGGCCCTAGGGCCTGATCAGCCCCAGCATTTT. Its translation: CASSLALGPDQPQHF.

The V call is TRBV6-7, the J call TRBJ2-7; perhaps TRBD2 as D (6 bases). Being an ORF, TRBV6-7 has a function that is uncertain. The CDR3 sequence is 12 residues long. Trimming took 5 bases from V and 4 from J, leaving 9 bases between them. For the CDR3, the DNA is TGTGCCAGCAGTGAGGGGAGGTACGAGCAGTACTTC. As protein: CASSEGRYEQYF.

In nucleotides, the CDR3 is TGTGCCAGTAGTACCAGAGCGCAAGGCCTCCCAAAGGACGAGCAGTACTTC. This gives the protein CASSTRAQGLPKDEQYF. The V gene is TRBV19, the J gene TRBJ2-7; D is undetermined. The CDR3 has 17 residues. The V end was cut by 4 bases, the J end by 5 bases, with 24 bases between. Per germline, CDR1 LNHDA and CDR2 SQIVND (reference sequence).

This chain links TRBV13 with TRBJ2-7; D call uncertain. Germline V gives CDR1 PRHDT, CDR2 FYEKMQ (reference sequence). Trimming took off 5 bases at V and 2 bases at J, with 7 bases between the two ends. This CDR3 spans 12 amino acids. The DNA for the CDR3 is TGTGCCAGCAGCCGAAAGACCTACGAGCAGTACTTC. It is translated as CASSRKTYEQYF.

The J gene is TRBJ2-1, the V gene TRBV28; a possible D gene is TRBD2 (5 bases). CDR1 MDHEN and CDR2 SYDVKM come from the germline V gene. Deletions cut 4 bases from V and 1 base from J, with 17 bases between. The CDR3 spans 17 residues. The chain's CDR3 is CASSSSLEGSSYNEQFF. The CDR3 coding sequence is TGTGCCAGCAGTTCCTCCTTAGAGGGTAGTTCCTACAATGAGCAGTTCTTC.

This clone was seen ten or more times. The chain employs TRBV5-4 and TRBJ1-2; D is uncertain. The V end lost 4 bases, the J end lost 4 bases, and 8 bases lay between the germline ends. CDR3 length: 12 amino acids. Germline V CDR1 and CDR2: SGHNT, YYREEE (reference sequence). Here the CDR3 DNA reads TGTGCCAGCAGCGGAGACACCTATGGCTACACCTTC. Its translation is CASSGDTYGYTF. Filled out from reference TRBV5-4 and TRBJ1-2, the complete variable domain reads ETGVTQSPTHLIKTRGQQVTLRCSSQSGHNTVSWYQQALGQGPQFIFQYYREEENGRGNFPPRFSGLQFPNYSSELNVNALELDDSALYLCASSGDTYGYTFGSGTRLTVV.

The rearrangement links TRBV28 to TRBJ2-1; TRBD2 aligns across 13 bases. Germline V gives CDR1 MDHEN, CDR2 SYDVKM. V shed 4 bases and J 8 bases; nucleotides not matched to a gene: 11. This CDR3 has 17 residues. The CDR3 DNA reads TGTGCCAGCAGTTCCCCTCGACTAGCGGGAGGAACAGATGAGCAGTTCTTC. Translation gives CASSSPRLAGGTDEQFF.

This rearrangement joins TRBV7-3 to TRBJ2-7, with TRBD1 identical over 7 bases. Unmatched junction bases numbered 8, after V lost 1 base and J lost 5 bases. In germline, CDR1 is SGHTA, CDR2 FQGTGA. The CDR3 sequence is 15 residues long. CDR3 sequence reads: CASSLIGTADNEQYF. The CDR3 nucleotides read TGTGCCAGCAGCTTAATCGGGACAGCCGACAACGAGCAGTACTTC.

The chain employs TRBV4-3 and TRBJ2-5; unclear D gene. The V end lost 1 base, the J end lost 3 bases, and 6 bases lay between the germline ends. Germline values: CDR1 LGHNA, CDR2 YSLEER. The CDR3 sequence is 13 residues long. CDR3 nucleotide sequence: TGCGCCAGCAGCCAAGTCGCTGAAGAGACCCAGTACTTC. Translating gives CASSQVAEETQYF.

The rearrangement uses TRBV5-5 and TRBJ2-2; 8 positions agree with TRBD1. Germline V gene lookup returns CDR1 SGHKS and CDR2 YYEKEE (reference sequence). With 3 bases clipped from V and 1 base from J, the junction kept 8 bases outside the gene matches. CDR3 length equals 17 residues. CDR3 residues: CASSSVSGTGNTGELFF. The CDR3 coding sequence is TGTGCCAGCAGCTCGGTGTCCGGGACAGGGAACACCGGGGAGCTGTTTTTT.

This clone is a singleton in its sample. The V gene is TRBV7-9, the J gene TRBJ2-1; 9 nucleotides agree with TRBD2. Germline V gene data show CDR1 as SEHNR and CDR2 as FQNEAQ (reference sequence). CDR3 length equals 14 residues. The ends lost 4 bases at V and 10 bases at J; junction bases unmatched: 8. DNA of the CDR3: TGTGCCAGCAGCTACGATTTAGCGGGAGACGAGCAGTTCTTC. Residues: CASSYDLAGDEQFF.

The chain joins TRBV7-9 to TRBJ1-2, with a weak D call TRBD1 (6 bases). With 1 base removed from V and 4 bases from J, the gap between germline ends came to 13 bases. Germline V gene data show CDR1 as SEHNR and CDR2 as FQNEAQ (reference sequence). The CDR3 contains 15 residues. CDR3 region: CASSLDGQGIYGYTF. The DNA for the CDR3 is TGTGCCAGCAGCTTAGACGGTCAGGGGATCTATGGCTACACCTTC. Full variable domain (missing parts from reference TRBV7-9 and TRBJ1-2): DTGVSQNPRHKITKRGQNVTFRCDPISEHNRLYWYRQTLGQGPEFLTYFQNEAQLEKSRLLSDRFSAERPKGSFSTLEIQRTEQGDSAMYLCASSLDGQGIYGYTFGSGTRLTVV.

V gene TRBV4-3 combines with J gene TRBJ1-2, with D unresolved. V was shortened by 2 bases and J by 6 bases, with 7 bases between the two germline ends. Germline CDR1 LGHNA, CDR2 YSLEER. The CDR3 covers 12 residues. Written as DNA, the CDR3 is TGCGCCAGCAGCCAACCCCGGGATGGCTACACCTTC. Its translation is CASSQPRDGYTF.

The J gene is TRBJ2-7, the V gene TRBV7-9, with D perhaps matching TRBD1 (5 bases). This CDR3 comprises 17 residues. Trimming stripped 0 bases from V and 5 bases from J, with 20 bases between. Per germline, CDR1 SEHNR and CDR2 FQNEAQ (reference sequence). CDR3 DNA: TGTGCCAGCAGCTTAGCGGGCGGTCCAGGGAAAATTAACGAGCAGTACTTC. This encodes CASSLAGGPGKINEQYF.

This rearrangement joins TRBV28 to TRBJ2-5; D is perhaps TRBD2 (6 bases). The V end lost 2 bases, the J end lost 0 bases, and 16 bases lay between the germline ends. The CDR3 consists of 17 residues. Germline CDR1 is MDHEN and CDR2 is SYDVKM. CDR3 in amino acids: CASSLIEAGPYQETQYF. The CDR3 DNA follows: TGTGCCAGCAGTTTAATAGAAGCGGGCCCGTACCAAGAGACCCAGTACTTC. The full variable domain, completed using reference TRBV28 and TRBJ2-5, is DVKVTQSSRYLVKRTGEKVFLECVQDMDHENMFWYRQDPGLGLRLIYFSYDVKMKEKGDIPEGYSVSREKKERFSLILESASTNQTSMYLCASSLIEAGPYQETQYFGPGTRLLVL.

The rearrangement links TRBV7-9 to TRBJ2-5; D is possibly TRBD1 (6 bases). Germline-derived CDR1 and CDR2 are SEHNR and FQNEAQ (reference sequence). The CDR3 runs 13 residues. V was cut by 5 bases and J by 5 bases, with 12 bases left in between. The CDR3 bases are TGTGCCAGCAGCACACAGGGTCGGGAGACCCAGTACTTC. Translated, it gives CASSTQGRETQYF.

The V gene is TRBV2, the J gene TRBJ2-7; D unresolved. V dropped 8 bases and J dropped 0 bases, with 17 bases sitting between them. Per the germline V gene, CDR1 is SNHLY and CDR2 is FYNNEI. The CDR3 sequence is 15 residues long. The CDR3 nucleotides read TGTGCCAGCCCGACCCCCCCACCAAACTCCTACGAGCAGTACTTC. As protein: CASPTPPPNSYEQYF.

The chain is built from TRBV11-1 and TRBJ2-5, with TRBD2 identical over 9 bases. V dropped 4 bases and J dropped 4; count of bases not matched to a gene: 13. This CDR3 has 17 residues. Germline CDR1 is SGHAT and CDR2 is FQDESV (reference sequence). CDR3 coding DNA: TGTGCCAGCAGCTCAGGGGTACGGCGGGGGGGAACAGAGACCCAGTACTTC. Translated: CASSSGVRRGGTETQYF.

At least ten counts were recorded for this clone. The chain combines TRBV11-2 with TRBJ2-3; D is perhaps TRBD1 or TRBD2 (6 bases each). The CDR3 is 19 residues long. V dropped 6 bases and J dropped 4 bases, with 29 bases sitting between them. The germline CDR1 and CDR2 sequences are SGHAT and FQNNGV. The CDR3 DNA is TGTGCCAGCAGTAGGGGGGACGGAGCAGATCCGGGAGTCGCAGATACGCAGTATTTT. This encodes CASSRGDGADPGVADTQYF. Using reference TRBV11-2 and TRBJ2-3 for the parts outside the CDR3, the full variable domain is EAGVAQSPRYKIIEKRQSVAFWCNPISGHATLYWYQQILGQGPKLLIQFQNNGVVDDSQLPKDRFSAERLKGVDSTLKIQPAKLEDSAVYLCASSRGDGADPGVADTQYFGPGTRLTVL.